Listed below are T cell receptor beta chains from one sample, sequenced in a study of blood T cells in healthy people across ages. TCRdb fed the 5' RACE reads into MiXCR, producing one record per CDR3 protein. This sample has almost 800,000 distinct CDR3 sequences, with 58% found just once. Sequenced sample: blood. The source of these receptors is a man aged 25-45 years in good health. CDR3s include the opening cysteine and the closing phenylalanine or tryptophan. D genes are given only for firm matches. Expanded clones get a size class; other rows say once, few or many, or leave the size out.

d_call clone_size j_call v_call cdr3_aa cdr3_nt
NA few TRBJ2-1 TRBV20-1 CSAPSENNEQFF TGCAGTGCTCCTAGCGAAAACAATGAGCAGTTCTTC
NA NA TRBJ2-1 TRBV7-2 CASSPRGTEQFF TGTGCCAGCAGCCCCCGGGGGACTGAGCAGTTCTTC
TRBD1 NA TRBJ1-2 TRBV28 CASMGGTAYSYTF TGTGCCAGCATGGGGGGGACAGCTTATAGCTACACCTTC
NA NA TRBJ2-7 TRBV18 CASSPLAGLPYEQYF TGTGCCAGCTCACCTTTGGCGGGACTTCCTTACGAGCAGTACTTC
NA NA TRBJ2-5 TRBV20-1 CSAGLGVEETQYF TGCAGTGCTGGCTTGGGCGTTGAAGAGACCCAGTACTTC
NA NA TRBJ2-7 TRBV12-3/TRBV12-4 CASSLEKYEQYF TGTGCCAGCAGTTTGGAGAAGTACGAGCAGTACTTC
TRBD2 NA TRBJ2-1 TRBV29-1 CSVVSLGLAGLSYNEQFF TGCAGCGTTGTTTCGTTGGGACTAGCGGGGTTATCCTACAATGAGCAGTTCTTC
TRBD2 NA TRBJ2-3 TRBV20-1 CSGGGRRADTQYF TGCAGTGGAGGCGGGAGAAGGGCAGATACGCAGTATTTT
NA many TRBJ1-6 TRBV7-2 CASSLALVLQGTPLHF TGTGCCAGCAGCTTAGCGCTCGTACTCCAGGGAACACCCCTCCACTTT
TRBD1 once TRBJ2-7 TRBV27 CASSLGTGGSEQYF TGTGCCAGCAGTTTGGGGACAGGGGGTAGCGAGCAGTACTTC
NA few TRBJ2-5 TRBV15 CATSRDQRQETQYF TGTGCCACCAGCAGAGATCAGCGGCAAGAGACCCAGTACTTC
TRBD1 NA TRBJ1-2 TRBV7-9 CASSGLQGAGYGYTF TGTGCCAGCAGCGGGCTACAGGGGGCCGGGTATGGCTACACCTTC
NA NA TRBJ1-5 TRBV28 CASSLEGWRQPQHF TGTGCCAGCAGTTTGGAGGGGTGGAGACAGCCCCAGCATTTT
NA NA TRBJ1-2 TRBV29-1 CSVEGPGSPGGYTF TGCAGCGTTGAAGGCCCCGGGAGCCCGGGCGGCTACACCTTC
NA NA TRBJ2-7 TRBV9 CASSVEQKSEQYF TGTGCCAGCAGCGTAGAGCAGAAATCTGAGCAGTACTTC
TRBD1 NA TRBJ2-1 TRBV2 CASIFGQGDNEQFF TGTGCCAGCATTTTTGGGCAGGGGGACAATGAGCAGTTCTTC
NA NA TRBJ1-2 TRBV6-5 CASSYSRGRGNYGYTF TGTGCCAGCAGTTACTCGAGGGGCAGGGGTAACTATGGCTACACCTTC
TRBD1 NA TRBJ1-4 TRBV28 CASSHRDREKLFF TGTGCCAGCAGTCACCGGGACAGGGAAAAACTGTTTTTT
TRBD1 once TRBJ1-1 TRBV6-2/TRBV6-3 CASNDRGHGNTEAFF TGTGCCAGCAATGACAGGGGGCACGGGAACACTGAAGCTTTCTTT
TRBD2 NA TRBJ2-1 TRBV10-3 CAISGSSGRVSSYNEQFF TGTGCCATCAGTGGGTCTAGCGGACGTGTGAGCTCCTACAATGAGCAGTTCTTC
TRBD1 NA TRBJ2-7 TRBV28 CASSFGDSAYEQYF TGTGCCAGCAGTTTCGGGGACAGCGCCTACGAGCAGTACTTC
NA NA TRBJ2-7 TRBV6-6 CASSYVSEQYF TGTGCCAGCAGTTACGTCTCCGAGCAGTACTTC
NA NA TRBJ2-1 TRBV7-2 CASSLGRRSYNEQFF TGTGCCAGCAGCCTAGGGAGGCGCTCCTACAATGAGCAGTTCTTC
TRBD2 NA TRBJ2-7 TRBV4-1 CASSPSRTSGDYEQYF TGCGCCAGCAGCCCCTCCAGGACTAGCGGAGACTACGAGCAGTACTTC
NA few TRBJ1-2 TRBV29-1 CSAPTRGGYTF TGCAGCGCCCCCACGCGGGGCGGCTACACCTTC
TRBD2 NA TRBJ2-1 TRBV5-1 CASSWGTSLQNEQFF TGCGCCAGCAGCTGGGGGACTAGCCTCCAAAATGAGCAGTTCTTC
NA NA TRBJ2-1 TRBV15 CATSRVTGNEQFF TGTGCCACCAGCAGAGTGACCGGCAATGAGCAGTTCTTC
NA few TRBJ2-6 TRBV5-6 CAGGTSSGANVLTF TGTGCCGGCGGGACCTCCTCTGGGGCCAACGTCCTGACTTTC
TRBD1 NA TRBJ1-1 TRBV3-1 CASSQGAGGTEAFF TGTGCCAGCAGCCAAGGGGCAGGGGGCACTGAAGCTTTCTTT
TRBD1 NA TRBJ2-3 TRBV2 CASRDRQGLGIDTQYF TGTGCCAGCAGAGACCGACAGGGCCTGGGCATAGATACGCAGTATTTT
NA NA TRBJ2-5 TRBV7-6 CASSPRPPPGETQYF TGTGCCAGCAGCCCCAGACCTCCCCCGGGGGAGACCCAGTACTTC
TRBD1 NA TRBJ2-7 TRBV6-1 CASIESTGTGVHEQYF TGTGCCAGCATCGAATCGACCGGGACAGGGGTCCACGAGCAGTACTTC
NA once TRBJ2-3 TRBV6-6 CASKKGDVTDTQYF TGTGCCAGCAAAAAGGGGGATGTCACAGATACGCAGTATTTT
TRBD1 NA TRBJ1-2 TRBV28 CASSTSTGVEGYTF TGTGCCAGCAGCACGTCCACAGGGGTAGAAGGCTACACCTTC
TRBD1 NA TRBJ1-1 TRBV7-2 CASSPTGGVTEAFF TGTGCCAGCAGCCCAACAGGGGGAGTCACTGAAGCTTTCTTT
NA NA TRBJ1-1 TRBV12-3/TRBV12-4 CASSTGLNTEAFF TGTGCCAGCAGTACAGGGCTAAACACTGAAGCTTTCTTT
NA NA TRBJ2-7 TRBV20-1 CGASVGLYEQYF TGCGGTGCCTCAGTCGGTCTATACGAGCAGTACTTC
TRBD2 NA TRBJ2-7 TRBV29-1 CSVELAGARVDNEQYF TGCAGCGTTGAACTAGCGGGAGCTCGCGTGGACAATGAGCAGTACTTC
NA few TRBJ1-2 TRBV5-1 CASSLDRTLNYGYTF TGCGCCAGCAGCTTGGACAGAACCCTTAACTATGGCTACACCTTC
TRBD2 NA TRBJ2-1 TRBV4-2 CASSQGGSGGPKFF TGTGCCAGCAGCCAAGGGGGCTCGGGAGGACCAAAGTTCTTC
NA NA TRBJ2-5 TRBV6-2/TRBV6-3 CAVCAQPQETQYF TGTGCGGTGTGCGCTCAGCCCCAAGAGACCCAGTACTTC
TRBD2 NA TRBJ2-7 TRBV20-1 CSARPSAAGELYEQYF TGCAGTGCTAGACCCTCGGCGGCGGGAGAACTTTACGAGCAGTACTTC
NA once TRBJ1-5 TRBV28 CASRPTLYSNQPQHF TGTGCCAGCAGGCCGACCTTATATAGCAATCAGCCCCAGCATTTT
NA few TRBJ2-3 TRBV29-1 CSVARANRADTQYF TGCAGCGTGGCGCGGGCAAATCGGGCAGATACGCAGTATTTT
TRBD1 many TRBJ2-7 TRBV29-1 CSGGTGTGNEQYF TGCAGCGGTGGGACCGGGACAGGTAACGAGCAGTACTTC
NA NA TRBJ2-1 TRBV7-6 CASSLGFGRGYEQFF TGTGCCAGCAGCTTAGGATTCGGAAGGGGCTATGAGCAGTTCTTC
NA few TRBJ2-7 TRBV29-1 CSVAAGRDNEQYF TGCAGCGTTGCTGCGGGGCGCGATAACGAGCAGTACTTC
NA few TRBJ2-1 TRBV20-1 CSAKTQEGEQFF TGCAGTGCTAAAACCCAGGAGGGCGAGCAGTTCTTC
TRBD1 few TRBJ1-5 TRBV5-1 CASRATGGNQPQHF TGCGCCAGCAGGGCTACAGGGGGCAATCAGCCCCAGCATTTT
TRBD1 NA TRBJ2-7 TRBV12-3/TRBV12-4 CASSEGQAAIYEQYF TGTGCCAGCAGTGAGGGACAGGCGGCTATCTACGAGCAGTACTTC
NA few TRBJ2-5 TRBV6-2/TRBV6-3 CASSAAHQGGTQYF TGTGCCAGCAGCGCCGCCCACCAGGGAGGGACCCAGTACTTC
NA few TRBJ2-3 TRBV18 CASSPDLGADTQYF TGTGCCAGCTCACCAGATCTAGGGGCAGATACGCAGTATTTT
NA once TRBJ2-5 TRBV30 CAWDSGGTQYF TGTGCCTGGGATTCTGGCGGGACCCAGTACTTC